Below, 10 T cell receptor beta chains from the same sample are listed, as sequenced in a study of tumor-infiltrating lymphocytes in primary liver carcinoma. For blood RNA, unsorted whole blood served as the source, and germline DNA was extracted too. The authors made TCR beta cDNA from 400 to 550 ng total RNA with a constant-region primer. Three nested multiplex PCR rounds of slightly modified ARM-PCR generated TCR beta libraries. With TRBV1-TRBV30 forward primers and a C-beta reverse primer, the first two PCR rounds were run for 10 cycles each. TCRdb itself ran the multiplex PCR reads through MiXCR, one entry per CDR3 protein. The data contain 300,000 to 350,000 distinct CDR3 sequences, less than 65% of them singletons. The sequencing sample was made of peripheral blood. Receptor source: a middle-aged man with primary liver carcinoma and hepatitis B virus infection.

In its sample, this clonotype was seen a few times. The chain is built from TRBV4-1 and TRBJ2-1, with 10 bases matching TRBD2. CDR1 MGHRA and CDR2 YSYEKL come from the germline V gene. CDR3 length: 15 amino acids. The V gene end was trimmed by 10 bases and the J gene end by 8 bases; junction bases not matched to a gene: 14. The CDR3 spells CANSSGSGRLDEQFF. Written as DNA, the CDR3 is TGCGCCAACAGTTCCGGTAGCGGGAGGTTGGATGAGCAGTTCTTC.

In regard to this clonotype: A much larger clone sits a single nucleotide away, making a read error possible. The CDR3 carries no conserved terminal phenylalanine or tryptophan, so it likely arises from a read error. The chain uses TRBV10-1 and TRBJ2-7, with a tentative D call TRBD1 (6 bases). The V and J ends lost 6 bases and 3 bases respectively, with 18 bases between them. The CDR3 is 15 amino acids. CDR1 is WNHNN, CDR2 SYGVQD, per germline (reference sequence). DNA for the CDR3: TGCGCCAGCAGCGAGGACAGCCCTGAGGGCTACGAGCAGTACCTC. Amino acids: CASSEDSPEGYEQYL.

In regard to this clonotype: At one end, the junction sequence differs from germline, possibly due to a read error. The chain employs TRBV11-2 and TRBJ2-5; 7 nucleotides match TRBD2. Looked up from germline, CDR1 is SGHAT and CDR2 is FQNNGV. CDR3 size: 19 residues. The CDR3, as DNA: TGTGCCAGCAGCTGGGGCGGGACTACCGGGATGTTGCCCCAAGAGACCCGGTACTTC. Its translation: CASSWGGTTGMLPQETRYF.

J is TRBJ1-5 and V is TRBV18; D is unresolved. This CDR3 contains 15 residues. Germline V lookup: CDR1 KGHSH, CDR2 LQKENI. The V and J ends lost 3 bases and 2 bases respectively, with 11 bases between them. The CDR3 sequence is CASSPNGQGNQPQHF. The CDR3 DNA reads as TGTGCCAGCTCACCCAATGGCCAGGGCAATCAGCCCCAGCATTTT.

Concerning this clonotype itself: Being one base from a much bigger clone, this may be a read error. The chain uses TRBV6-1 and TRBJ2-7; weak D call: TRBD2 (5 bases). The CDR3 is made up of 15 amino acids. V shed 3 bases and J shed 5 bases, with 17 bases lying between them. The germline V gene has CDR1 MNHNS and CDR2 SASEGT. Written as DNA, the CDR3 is TGTGCCAGCAGTGATAACGCCGGGAAAACCAACGAGCAGTACTTC. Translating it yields CASSDNAGKTNEQYF.

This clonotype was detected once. CDR3 DNA sequence: TGTGCCAGCAGCGCCGGACAGGGGGCCCCCGAGCAGTACTTC. Protein sequence: CASSAGQGAPEQYF. This chain joins TRBV7-9 and TRBJ2-7, with 11 nucleotides matching TRBD1. Germline V gene sequence: CDR1 SEHNR, CDR2 FQNEAQ (reference sequence). V shed 5 bases and J 6 bases; nucleotides not matched to a gene: 6. This CDR3 has 14 amino acids.

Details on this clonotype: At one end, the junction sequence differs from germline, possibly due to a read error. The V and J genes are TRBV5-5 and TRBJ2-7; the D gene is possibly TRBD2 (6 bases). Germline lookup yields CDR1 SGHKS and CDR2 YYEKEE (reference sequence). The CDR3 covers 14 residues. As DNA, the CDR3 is TGTGCCTGCAGCGCCGGGGACTTCTCCTACGAGCAGTACTTC. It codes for CACSAGDFSYEQYF. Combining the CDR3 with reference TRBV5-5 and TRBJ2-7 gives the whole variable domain DAGVTQSPTHLIKTRGQQVTLRCSPISGHKSVSWYQQVLGQGPQFIFQYYEKEERGRGNFPDRFSARQFPNYSSELNVNALLLGDSALYLCACSAGDFSYEQYFGPGTRLTVT.

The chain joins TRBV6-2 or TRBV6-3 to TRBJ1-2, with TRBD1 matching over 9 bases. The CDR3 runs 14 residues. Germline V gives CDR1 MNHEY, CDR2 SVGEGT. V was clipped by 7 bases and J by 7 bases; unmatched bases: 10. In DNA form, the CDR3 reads TGTGCCAGCATCCCAACCGGGACAGGGACTGGCTACACCTTC. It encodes CASIPTGTGTGYTF.

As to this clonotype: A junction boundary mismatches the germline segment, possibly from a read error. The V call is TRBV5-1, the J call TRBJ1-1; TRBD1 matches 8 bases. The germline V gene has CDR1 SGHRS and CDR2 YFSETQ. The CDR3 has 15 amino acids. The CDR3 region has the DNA TGCGCCAACAGCGCCCCGGACAGGGCAAACACTGAAGCTTTCTTT. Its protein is CANSAPDRANTEAFF. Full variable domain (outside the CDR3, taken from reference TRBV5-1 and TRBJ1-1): KAGVTQTPRYLIKTRGQQVTLSCSPISGHRSVSWYQQTPGQGLQFLFEYFSETQRNKGNFPGRFSGRQFSNSRSEMNVSTLELGDSALYLCANSAPDRANTEAFFGQGTRLTVV.

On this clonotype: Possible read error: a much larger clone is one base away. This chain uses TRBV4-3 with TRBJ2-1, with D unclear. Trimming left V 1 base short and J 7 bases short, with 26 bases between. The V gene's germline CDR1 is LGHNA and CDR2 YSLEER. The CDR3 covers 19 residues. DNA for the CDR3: TGCGCCAGCAGCCAAGCTGGTAGGAGCGATCTGATTTTTGGGAATGAGCAGTTCTTC. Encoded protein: CASSQAGRSDLIFGNEQFF.